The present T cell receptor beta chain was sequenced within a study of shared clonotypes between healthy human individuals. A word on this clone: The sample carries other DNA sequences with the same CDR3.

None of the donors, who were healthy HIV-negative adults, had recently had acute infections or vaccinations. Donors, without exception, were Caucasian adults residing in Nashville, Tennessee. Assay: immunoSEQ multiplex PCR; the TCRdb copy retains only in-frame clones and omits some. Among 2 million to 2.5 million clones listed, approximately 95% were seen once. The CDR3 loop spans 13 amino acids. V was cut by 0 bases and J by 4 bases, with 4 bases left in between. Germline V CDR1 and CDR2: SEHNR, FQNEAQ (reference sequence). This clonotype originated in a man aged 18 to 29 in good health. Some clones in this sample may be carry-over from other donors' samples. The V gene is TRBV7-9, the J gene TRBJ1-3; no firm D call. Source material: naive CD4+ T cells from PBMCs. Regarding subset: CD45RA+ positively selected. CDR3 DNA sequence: TGTGCCAGCAGCTTAGCGGGAGGAAACACCATATATTTT. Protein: CASSLAGGNTIYF.